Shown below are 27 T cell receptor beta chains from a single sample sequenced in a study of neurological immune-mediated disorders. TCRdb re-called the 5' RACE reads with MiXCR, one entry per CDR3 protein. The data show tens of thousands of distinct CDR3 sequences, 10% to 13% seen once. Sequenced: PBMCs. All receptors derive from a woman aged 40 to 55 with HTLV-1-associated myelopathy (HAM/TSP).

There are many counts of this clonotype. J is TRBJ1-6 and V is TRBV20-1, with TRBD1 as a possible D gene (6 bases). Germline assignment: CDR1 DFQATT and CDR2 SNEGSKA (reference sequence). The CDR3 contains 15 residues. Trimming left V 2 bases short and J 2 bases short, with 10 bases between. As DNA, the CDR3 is TGCAGTGCTAGACGTCAGGGGACCTATAATTCACCCCTCCACTTT. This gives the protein CSARRQGTYNSPLHF.

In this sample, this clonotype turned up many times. CDR3 nucleotides: TGTGCCAGCCGCCCTGACGTGTATGGTGAAGCTTTCTTT. It encodes CASRPDVYGEAFF. This chain uses TRBV6-2 or TRBV6-3 with TRBJ1-1; D is uncertain. The germline V gene has CDR1 MNHEY and CDR2 SVGEGT. The CDR3 runs 13 residues. Deletions cut 8 bases from V and 7 bases from J, with 17 bases between.

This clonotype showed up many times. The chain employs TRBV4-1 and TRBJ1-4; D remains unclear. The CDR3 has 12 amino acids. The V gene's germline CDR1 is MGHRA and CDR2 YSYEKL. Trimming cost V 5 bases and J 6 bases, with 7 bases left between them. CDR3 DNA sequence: TGCGCCAGCAGCTCCCCATATGAAAAACTGTTTTTT. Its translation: CASSSPYEKLFF.

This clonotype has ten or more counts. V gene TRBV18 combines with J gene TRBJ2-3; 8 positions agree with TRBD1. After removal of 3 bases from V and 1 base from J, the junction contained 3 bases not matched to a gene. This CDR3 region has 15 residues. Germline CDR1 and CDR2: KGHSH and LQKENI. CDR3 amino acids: CASSPDRAGTDTQYF. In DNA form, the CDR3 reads TGTGCCAGCTCACCGGACAGGGCCGGCACAGATACGCAGTATTTT.

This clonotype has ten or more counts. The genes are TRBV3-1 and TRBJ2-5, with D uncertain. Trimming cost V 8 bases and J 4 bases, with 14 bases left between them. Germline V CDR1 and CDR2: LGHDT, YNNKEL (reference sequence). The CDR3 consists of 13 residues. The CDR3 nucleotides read TGTGCCAGCGCCCCCAAGGGCAGAGAGACCCAGTACTTC. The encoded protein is CASAPKGRETQYF.

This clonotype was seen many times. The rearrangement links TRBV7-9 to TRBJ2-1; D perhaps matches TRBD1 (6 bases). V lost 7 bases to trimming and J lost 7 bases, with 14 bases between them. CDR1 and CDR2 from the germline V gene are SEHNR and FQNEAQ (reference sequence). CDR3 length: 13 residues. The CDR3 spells CASTPNRENEQFF. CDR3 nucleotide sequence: TGTGCCAGCACCCCAAACAGGGAGAATGAGCAGTTCTTC.

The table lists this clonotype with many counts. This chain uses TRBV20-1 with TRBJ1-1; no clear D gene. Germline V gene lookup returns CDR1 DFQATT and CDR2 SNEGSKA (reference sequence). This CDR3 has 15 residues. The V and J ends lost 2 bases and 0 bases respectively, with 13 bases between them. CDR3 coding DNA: TGCAGTGCTAGACCTCTCAAGATCATGAACACTGAAGCTTTCTTT. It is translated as CSARPLKIMNTEAFF.

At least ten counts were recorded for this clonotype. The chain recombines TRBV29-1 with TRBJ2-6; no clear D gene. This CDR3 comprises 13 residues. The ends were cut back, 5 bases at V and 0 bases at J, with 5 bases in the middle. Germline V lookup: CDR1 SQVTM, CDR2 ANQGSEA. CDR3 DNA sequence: TGCAGCGTTTTACGCTCTGGGGCCAACGTCCTGACTTTC. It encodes CSVLRSGANVLTF. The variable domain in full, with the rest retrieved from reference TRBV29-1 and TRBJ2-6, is SAVISQKPSRDICQRGTSLTIQCQVDSQVTMMFWYRQQPGQSLTLIATANQGSEATYESGFVIDKFPISRPNLTFSTLTVSNMSPEDSSIYLCSVLRSGANVLTFGAGSRLTVL.

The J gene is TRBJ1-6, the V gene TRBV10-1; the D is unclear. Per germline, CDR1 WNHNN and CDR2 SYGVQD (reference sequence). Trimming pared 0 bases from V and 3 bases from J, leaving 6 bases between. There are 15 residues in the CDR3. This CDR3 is CASSESTDYNSPLHF. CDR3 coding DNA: TGCGCCAGCAGTGAGTCTACAGACTATAATTCACCCCTCCACTTT.

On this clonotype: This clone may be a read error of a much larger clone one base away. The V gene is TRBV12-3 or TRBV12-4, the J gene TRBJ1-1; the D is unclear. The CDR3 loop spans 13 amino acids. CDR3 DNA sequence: TGTGCCAGCAGTTTCGCTGAGAACACTAAAGCTTTCTTT. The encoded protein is CASSFAENTKAFF.

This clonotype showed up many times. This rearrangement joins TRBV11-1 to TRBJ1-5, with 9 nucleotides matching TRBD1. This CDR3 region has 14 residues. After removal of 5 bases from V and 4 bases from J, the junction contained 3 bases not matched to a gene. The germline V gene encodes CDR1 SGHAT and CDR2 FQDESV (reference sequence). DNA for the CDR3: TGTGCCAGCAGCCAAGACAGGGGGAATCAGCCCCAGCATTTT. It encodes CASSQDRGNQPQHF.

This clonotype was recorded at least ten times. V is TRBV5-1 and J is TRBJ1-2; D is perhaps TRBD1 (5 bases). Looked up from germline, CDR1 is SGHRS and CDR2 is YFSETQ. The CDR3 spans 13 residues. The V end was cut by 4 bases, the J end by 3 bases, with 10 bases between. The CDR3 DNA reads TGCGCCAGCAGCCTATGGGGGGACTATGGCTACACCTTC. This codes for CASSLWGDYGYTF.

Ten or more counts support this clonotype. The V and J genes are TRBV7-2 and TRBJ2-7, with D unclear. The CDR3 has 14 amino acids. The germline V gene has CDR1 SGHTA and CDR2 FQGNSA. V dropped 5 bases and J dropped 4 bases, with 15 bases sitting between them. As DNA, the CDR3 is TGTGCCAGCAGCCTAGTCGGTCGCAATTACGAGCAGTACTTC. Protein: CASSLVGRNYEQYF.

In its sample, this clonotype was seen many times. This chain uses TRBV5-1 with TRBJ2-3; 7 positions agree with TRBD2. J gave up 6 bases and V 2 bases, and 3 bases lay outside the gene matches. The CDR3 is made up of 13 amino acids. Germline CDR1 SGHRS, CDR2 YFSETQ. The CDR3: CASSFGLVDTQYF. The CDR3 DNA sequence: TGCGCCAGCAGCTTTGGACTAGTGGATACGCAGTATTTT.

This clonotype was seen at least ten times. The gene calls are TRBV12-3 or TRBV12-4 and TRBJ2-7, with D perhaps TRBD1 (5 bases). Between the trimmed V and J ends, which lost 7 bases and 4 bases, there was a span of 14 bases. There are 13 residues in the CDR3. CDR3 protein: CASTLGPDYEQYF. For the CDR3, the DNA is TGTGCCAGCACTCTGGGGCCAGATTACGAGCAGTACTTC.

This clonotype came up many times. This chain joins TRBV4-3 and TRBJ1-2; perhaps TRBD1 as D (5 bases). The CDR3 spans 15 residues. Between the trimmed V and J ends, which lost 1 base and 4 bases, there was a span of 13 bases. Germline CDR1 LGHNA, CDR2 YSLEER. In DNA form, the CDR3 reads TGCGCCAGCAGCCAAGGGGGTAGGGGCACCTATGGCTACACCTTC. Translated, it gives CASSQGGRGTYGYTF.

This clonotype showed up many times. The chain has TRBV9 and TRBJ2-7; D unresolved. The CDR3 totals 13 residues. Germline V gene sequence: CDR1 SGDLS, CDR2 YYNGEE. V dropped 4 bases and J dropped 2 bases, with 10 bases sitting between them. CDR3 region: CASSLDNPYEQYF. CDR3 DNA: TGTGCCAGCAGCCTTGACAATCCCTACGAGCAGTACTTC.

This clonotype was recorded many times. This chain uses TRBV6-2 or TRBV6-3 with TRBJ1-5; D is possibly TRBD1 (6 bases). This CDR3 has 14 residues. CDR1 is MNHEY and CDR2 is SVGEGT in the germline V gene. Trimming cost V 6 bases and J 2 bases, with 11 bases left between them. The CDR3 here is CASRNRAGNQPQHF. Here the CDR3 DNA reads TGTGCCAGCAGAAACAGGGCGGGCAATCAGCCCCAGCATTTT.

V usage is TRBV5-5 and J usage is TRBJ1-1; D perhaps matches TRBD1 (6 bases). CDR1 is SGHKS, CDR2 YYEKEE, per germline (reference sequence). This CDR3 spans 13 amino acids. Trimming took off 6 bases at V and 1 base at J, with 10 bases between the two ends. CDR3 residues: CASILDRNTEAFF. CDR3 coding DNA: TGTGCCAGCATTCTGGACAGGAACACTGAAGCTTTCTTT.

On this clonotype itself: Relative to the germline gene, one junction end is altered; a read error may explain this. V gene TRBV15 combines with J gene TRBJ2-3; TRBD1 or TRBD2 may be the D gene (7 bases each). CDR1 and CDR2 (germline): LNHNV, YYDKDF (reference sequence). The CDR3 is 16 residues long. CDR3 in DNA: TGTGCTACCAGCAGACTGGGGGGGACAGACACAGATACGCAGTATTTT. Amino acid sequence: CATSRLGGTDTDTQYF.

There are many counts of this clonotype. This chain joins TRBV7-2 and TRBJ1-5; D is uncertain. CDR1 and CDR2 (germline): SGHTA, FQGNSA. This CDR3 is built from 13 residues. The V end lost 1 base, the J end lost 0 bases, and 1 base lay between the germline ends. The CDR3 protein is CASSLVSNQPQHF. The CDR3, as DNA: TGTGCCAGCAGCTTAGTTAGCAATCAGCCCCAGCATTTT. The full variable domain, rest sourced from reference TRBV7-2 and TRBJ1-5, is GAGVSQSPSNKVTEKGKDVELRCDPISGHTALYWYRQSLGQGLEFLIYFQGNSAPDKSGLPSDRFSAERTGGSVSTLTIQRTQQEDSAVYLCASSLVSNQPQHFGDGTRLSIL.

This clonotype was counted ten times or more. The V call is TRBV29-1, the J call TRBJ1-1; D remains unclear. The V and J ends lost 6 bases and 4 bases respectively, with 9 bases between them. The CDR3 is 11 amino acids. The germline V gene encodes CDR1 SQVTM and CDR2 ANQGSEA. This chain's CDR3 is CSVAMGTEAFF. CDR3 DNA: TGCAGCGTCGCGATGGGCACTGAAGCTTTCTTT.

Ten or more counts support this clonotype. The CDR3 region has the DNA TGTGCCACCAGTGACGGAGGGTATGAAAAACTGTTTTTT. It codes for CATSDGGYEKLFF. The rearrangement joins TRBV24-1 to TRBJ1-4, with unresolved D. Germline CDR1 is KGHDR and CDR2 is SFDVKD. CDR3 length equals 13 residues. V dropped 4 bases and J dropped 6 bases, with 8 bases sitting between them.

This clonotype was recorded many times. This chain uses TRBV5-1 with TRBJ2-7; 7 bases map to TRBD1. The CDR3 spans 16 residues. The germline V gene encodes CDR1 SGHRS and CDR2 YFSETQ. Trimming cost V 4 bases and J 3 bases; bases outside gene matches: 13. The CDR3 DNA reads TGCGCCAGCAGCCGCGGCACGATACAGGGGAACTACGAGCAGTACTTC. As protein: CASSRGTIQGNYEQYF.

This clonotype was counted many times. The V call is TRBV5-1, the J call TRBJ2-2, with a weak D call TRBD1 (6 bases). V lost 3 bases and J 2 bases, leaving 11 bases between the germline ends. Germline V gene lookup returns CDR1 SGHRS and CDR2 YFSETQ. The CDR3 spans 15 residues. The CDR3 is CASSSRQANTGELFF. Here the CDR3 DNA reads TGCGCCAGCAGCTCACGACAGGCTAACACCGGGGAGCTGTTTTTT.

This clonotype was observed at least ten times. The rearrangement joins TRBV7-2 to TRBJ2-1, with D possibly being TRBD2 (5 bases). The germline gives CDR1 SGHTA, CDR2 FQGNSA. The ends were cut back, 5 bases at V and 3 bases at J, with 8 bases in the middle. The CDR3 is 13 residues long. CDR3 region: CASSRRDYNEQFF. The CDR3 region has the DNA TGTGCCAGCAGCCGACGGGACTACAATGAGCAGTTCTTC.

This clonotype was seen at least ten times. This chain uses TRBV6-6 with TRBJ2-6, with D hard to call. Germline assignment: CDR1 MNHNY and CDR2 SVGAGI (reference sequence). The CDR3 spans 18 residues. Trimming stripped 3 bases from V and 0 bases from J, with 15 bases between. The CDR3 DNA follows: TGTGCCAGCAGTTATGGTCAGGAACCAGACTCTGGGGCCAACGTCCTGACTTTC. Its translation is CASSYGQEPDSGANVLTF.